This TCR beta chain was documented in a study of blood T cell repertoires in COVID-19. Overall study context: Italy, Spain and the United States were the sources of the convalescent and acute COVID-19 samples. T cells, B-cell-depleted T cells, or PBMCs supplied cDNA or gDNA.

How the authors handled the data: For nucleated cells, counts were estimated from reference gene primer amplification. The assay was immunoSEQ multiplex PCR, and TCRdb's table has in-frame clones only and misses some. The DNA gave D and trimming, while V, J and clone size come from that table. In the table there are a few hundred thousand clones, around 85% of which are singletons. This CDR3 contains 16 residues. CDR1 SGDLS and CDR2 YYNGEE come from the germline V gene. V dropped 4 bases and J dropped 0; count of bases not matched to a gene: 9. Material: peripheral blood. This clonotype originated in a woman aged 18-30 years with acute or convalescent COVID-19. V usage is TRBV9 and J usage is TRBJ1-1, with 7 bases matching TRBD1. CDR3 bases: TGTGCCAGCAGCACTAGACAGGGAGGATTGAACACTGAAGCTTTCTTT. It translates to CASSTRQGGLNTEAFF.